Below, 13 T cell receptor beta chains from the same sample are listed, as sequenced in a study of post-analysis software for immune sequencing data. Whole-study findings and limits: Four or five TRBV segments were more frequent in patients than controls; TRBV5-6, TRBV5-1 and TRBV20-1 belonged to this group.

Unique molecular identifiers had been added to the TCR beta cDNA libraries. TCRdb passed the PCR reads through MiXCR, listing each CDR3 protein once. Of hundreds of thousands of distinct CDR3 sequences in the sample, roughly 27% were seen once. The antigens of these receptors remain unknown. Material for sequencing was blood. These receptors all come from a girl aged 10 to 17 with multiple sclerosis.

This clonotype was detected a few times. The gene calls are TRBV24-1 and TRBJ2-5; possibly TRBD1 for D (6 bases). This CDR3 comprises 17 residues. The V end was cut by 0 bases, the J end by 2 bases, with 15 bases between. The germline CDR1 and CDR2 sequences are KGHDR and SFDVKD. Here the CDR3 DNA reads TGTGCCACCAGTGATTTGGGGGCCGGGACACGGCAAGAGACCCAGTACTTC. It yields the protein CATSDLGAGTRQETQYF.

The V gene is TRBV20-1, the J gene TRBJ2-1, with unresolved D. Germline CDR1 is DFQATT and CDR2 is SNEGSKA (reference sequence). V dropped 6 bases and J dropped 0 bases, with 15 bases sitting between them. The CDR3 totals 15 residues. As DNA, the CDR3 is TGCAGTGCCCGACCCGCGATTAGCTCCTACAATGAGCAGTTCTTC. This gives the protein CSARPAISSYNEQFF.

This clonotype turned up a few times. V gene TRBV7-9 combines with J gene TRBJ1-2; 9 nucleotides line up with TRBD1. CDR3 length equals 15 residues. Trimming took 5 bases from V and 2 from J; bases not matched to a gene: 6. Germline V CDR1 and CDR2: SEHNR, FQNEAQ (reference sequence). The CDR3 DNA sequence: TGTGCCAGCAGCCCGGGGGACAGGGTAAACTATGGCTACACCTTC. Translating it yields CASSPGDRVNYGYTF.

This chain uses TRBV19 with TRBJ2-3; D is ambiguous. The CDR3 is 14 residues long. The germline V gene encodes CDR1 LNHDA and CDR2 SQIVND (reference sequence). V dropped 3 bases and J dropped 2 bases, with 9 bases sitting between them. The CDR3 loop is CASSIGRTTDTQYF. CDR3 DNA sequence: TGTGCCAGTAGTATCGGACGGACCACAGATACGCAGTATTTT.

This clonotype was seen ten or more times. One end of the junction does not line up with germline, which may come from a read error. The V call is TRBV20-1, the J call TRBJ2-7, with 7 bases that match TRBD2. Germline CDR1 is DFQATT and CDR2 is SNEGSKA (reference sequence). The CDR3 is 13 residues long. The CDR3 loop reads CSASGPSSYEQYF. The DNA of the CDR3 is TGCAGCGCTAGCGGTCCGAGCTCCTACGAGCAGTACTTC.

This chain links TRBV7-2 with TRBJ2-2; unclear D gene. CDR3 length: 17 residues. Germline CDR1 reads SGHTA; CDR2 reads FQGNSA. The germline V and J ends were trimmed by 5 bases and 0 bases, with 16 bases remaining between them. CDR3 sequence: CASSPFQGFANTGELFF. The DNA of the CDR3 is TGTGCCAGCAGCCCATTCCAAGGGTTCGCGAACACCGGGGAGCTGTTTTTT.

The rearrangement joins TRBV5-1 to TRBJ2-2, with a tentative D call TRBD2 (5 bases). The germline CDR1 and CDR2 sequences are SGHRS and YFSETQ. CDR3 size: 16 residues. Trimming left V 4 bases short and J 1 base short, with 14 bases between. CDR3 in amino acids: CASSPLLAQNTGELFF. The CDR3 DNA follows: TGCGCCAGCAGCCCTTTATTAGCGCAGAACACCGGGGAGCTGTTTTTT.

The V and J genes are TRBV5-6 and TRBJ1-1; unclear D gene. The CDR3 spans 11 residues. Looked up from germline, CDR1 is SGHDT and CDR2 is YYEEEE. Trimming pared 7 bases from V and 2 bases from J, leaving 6 bases between. The CDR3 loop reads CASHRNTEAFF. In DNA form, the CDR3 reads TGTGCCAGCCATCGTAACACTGAAGCTTTCTTT. Drawing the rest from reference TRBV5-6 and TRBJ1-1, the complete variable domain is DAGVTQSPTHLIKTRGQQVTLRCSPKSGHDTVSWYQQALGQGPQFIFQYYEEEERQRGNFPDRFSGHQFPNYSSELNVNALLLGDSALYLCASHRNTEAFFGQGTRLTVV.

This clonotype was found a few times. The rearrangement uses TRBV9 and TRBJ2-1; TRBD1 matches 9 bases. Germline V CDR1 and CDR2: SGDLS, YYNGEE. The ends lost 3 bases at V and 7 bases at J; junction bases unmatched: 8. The CDR3 totals 15 residues. The CDR3 sequence is CASSAGQGETNEQFF. CDR3 sequence (DNA): TGTGCCAGCAGCGCGGGACAGGGAGAAACGAATGAGCAGTTCTTC.

The chain links TRBV6-2 or TRBV6-3 to TRBJ2-3; D unclear. Per the germline V gene, CDR1 is MNHEY and CDR2 is SVGEGT. V was clipped by 2 bases and J by 4 bases, with 10 bases between them. The CDR3 is made up of 14 amino acids. CDR3 loop: CASSYVWDPDTQYF. The CDR3 nucleotides read TGTGCCAGCAGTTACGTGTGGGATCCAGATACGCAGTATTTT.

The chain uses TRBV9 and TRBJ1-2; possible D gene TRBD1, 6 bases. Trimming cost V 4 bases and J 2 bases, with 18 bases left between them. The CDR3 runs 16 residues. Germline V gene lookup returns CDR1 SGDLS and CDR2 YYNGEE. CDR3 protein: CASSPRPGRGNYGYTF. The CDR3 DNA is TGTGCCAGCAGCCCACGCCCAGGCAGGGGAAACTATGGCTACACCTTC. Full variable domain (missing parts from reference TRBV9 and TRBJ1-2): DSGVTQTPKHLITATGQRVTLRCSPRSGDLSVYWYQQSLDQGLQFLIQYYNGEERAKGNILERFSAQQFPDLHSELNLSSLELGDSALYFCASSPRPGRGNYGYTFGSGTRLTVV.

The V gene is TRBV10-2, the J gene TRBJ2-5, with 7 bases lining up with TRBD2. The CDR3 covers 16 residues. Germline lookup yields CDR1 WSHSY and CDR2 SAAADI. With V trimmed by 6 bases and J by 2 bases, 12 bases remained unmatched. The DNA of the CDR3 is TGCGCCAGCAGGGTTGGGAGGGAGGGCCTTCAAGAGACCCAGTACTTC. Translation: CASRVGREGLQETQYF.

This clonotype was seen a few times. The V and J genes are TRBV20-1 and TRBJ2-1; 10 bases map to TRBD2. There are 14 residues in the CDR3. V shed 6 bases, J shed 6 bases, and the junction held 8 bases outside the gene matches. Germline-derived CDR1 and CDR2 are DFQATT and SNEGSKA (reference sequence). The CDR3 here is CSASLAGASNEQFF. The CDR3 nucleotides read TGCAGTGCCTCTCTAGCGGGAGCTTCCAATGAGCAGTTCTTC.